The clone carrying this T cell receptor (beta chain) was seen a handful of times. The data belong to a study of beta chain features in type 1 diabetes. Across the study: Patients looked much like healthy donors when it came to age, gender and cell yields.

Expressed TCRB transcripts were sequenced, since all the RNA that had been isolated was reverse transcribed. Some clones are missing from TCRdb's copy, which holds only in-frame ones; the method was immunoSEQ multiplex PCR. The data contain 450,000 to 550,000 clones, about 29% of them singletons. A heparinised blood draw that averaged roughly 120 mL was obtained once from each donor. Sorted populations all had greater than 95% purity. V was shortened by 8 bases and J by 0 bases, with 13 bases between the two germline ends. This CDR3 has 13 residues. Per the germline V gene, CDR1 is GTSNPN and CDR2 is SVGIG (reference sequence).

The J gene is TRBJ1-1, the V gene TRBV30; D is undetermined. The TCR was taken from a man between 18 and 29 years old in good health. Sequencing used naive CD4+ T cells from blood. CDR3 coding DNA: TGTGCCGGGTACGGGCTAATGAACACTGAAGCTTTCTTT. As protein: CAGYGLMNTEAFF. Based on the CDR3 plus reference TRBV30 and TRBJ1-1, the full variable domain is SQTIHQWPATLVQPVGSPLSLECTVEGTSNPNLYWYRQAAGRGLQLLFYSVGIGQISSEVPQNLSASRPQDRQFILSSKKLLLSDSGFYLCAGYGLMNTEAFFGQGTRLTVV.